This TCR beta chain was sequenced for a study of T cell responses to AZD1222 COVID-19 vaccine. Clones were read by immunoSEQ multiplex PCR, and TCRdb kept only the in-frame ones, dropping some. The sample lists about 150,000 clones, approximately 90% occurring once. In germline, CDR1 is MDHEN, CDR2 SYDVKM. The trim removed 4 bases at V and 0 bases at J, leaving 7 bases unmatched. The CDR3 covers 18 residues. The TCR comes from an adult in good health. This rearrangement joins TRBV28 to TRBJ2-3; 13 nucleotides line up with TRBD2. Material: peripheral blood, obtained on day 0 of AZD1222 vaccination. The CDR3 sequence: CASSSVTSGGSSTDTQYF. CDR3 bases: TGTGCCAGCAGTTCGGTGACTAGCGGGGGGTCTAGCACAGATACGCAGTATTTT.